These T cell receptor beta chains were read from a single sample in a study of T cell repertoires in cytomegalovirus infection. Each CDR3 protein is one row after TCRdb ran MiXCR on the reads. Of about 920,000 distinct CDR3 sequences listed, more than 25% are singletons. Their target antigens are unknown. Sequenced material: cultured CD8+ T cells from PBMCs, taken from culture after CMV antigen stimulation. These receptor sequences come from a human donor in good health (CMV status not recorded). Some clones in this sample may be carry-over from other donors' samples. Both conserved end residues are part of each CDR3. D genes are given only for firm matches. Expanded clones get a size class; other rows say once, few or many, or leave the size out.

V gene	D gene	clone size	J gene	CDR3 protein	CDR3 DNA
TRBV7-6	-	many	TRBJ1-1	CASSRGAGWATEAFF	TGTGCCAGCAGCCGGGGAGCAGGGTGGGCCACTGAAGCTTTCTTT
TRBV6-8	-	once	TRBJ1-1	CASSDRPTEAFF	TGTGCCAGCAGCGACCGACCCACTGAAGCTTTCTTT
TRBV12-3/TRBV12-4	-	-	TRBJ2-1	CANSPEQGSSRFF	TGTGCCAACAGTCCCGAGCAGGGGTCGAGTAGGTTCTTC
TRBV7-9	TRBD2	-	TRBJ2-3	CASSSPPLLTSGGPTDTQYF	TGTGCCAGCAGCTCCCCGCCTCTTCTTACTAGCGGGGGGCCAACAGATACGCAGTATTTT
TRBV6-1	-	few	TRBJ2-1	CASTDFSNEQFF	TGTGCCAGCACCGATTTTTCCAATGAGCAGTTCTTC
TRBV6-1	-	-	TRBJ2-1	CASFVPSSAGLGNEQFF	TGTGCCAGCTTTGTCCCCTCTAGCGCCGGGCTCGGCAATGAGCAGTTCTTC
TRBV7-4	-	-	TRBJ1-4	CASSRPGADHEKLFF	TGTGCCAGCAGCAGACCAGGGGCCGACCATGAAAAACTGTTTTTT
TRBV20-1	TRBD1	-	TRBJ1-2	CSAGRQGPNYGYTF	TGCAGTGCTGGGAGACAGGGTCCTAACTATGGCTACACCTTC
TRBV4-1	-	many	TRBJ1-1	CASSQVASLLNTEAFF	TGCGCCAGCAGCCAAGTTGCTTCTCTTCTGAACACTGAAGCTTTCTTT
TRBV19	-	-	TRBJ1-2	CASSISNLHVTYGYTF	TGTGCCAGTAGTATCTCAAACCTACACGTAACCTATGGCTACACCTTC
TRBV6-6	TRBD2	-	TRBJ2-2	CASCFSGGSTGELFF	TGTGCCAGCTGTTTTAGCGGGGGCTCCACCGGGGAGCTGTTTTTT
TRBV20-1	TRBD1	few	TRBJ1-6	CSAIERGQKNPSSYNSPLHF	TGCAGTGCTATTGAGAGGGGACAGAAAAACCCCAGCTCCTATAATTCACCCCTCCACTTT
TRBV28	TRBD2	few	TRBJ2-4	CASSLEVAGNIQYF	TGTGCCAGCAGTTTGGAGGTAGCGGGAAACATTCAGTACTTC
TRBV19	-	few	TRBJ2-7	CASSIGQGGEQYF	TGTGCCAGTAGTATTGGTCAGGGAGGCGAGCAGTACTTC
TRBV7-8	-	-	TRBJ1-4	CASSLVRIRQSNEKLFF	TGTGCCAGCAGCTTAGTGCGTATTCGACAGTCAAATGAAAAACTGTTTTTT
TRBV5-5	TRBD1	once	TRBJ1-1	CASSFADRGTEAFF	TGTGCCAGCAGCTTTGCGGACAGGGGGACTGAAGCTTTCTTT